This T cell receptor (beta chain) was profiled in a study of OX40 agonist ivuxolimab in advanced cancers. This clone was detected once. Samples of blood were obtained at baseline, on cycle 4 day 1, and on cycle 7 day 1. The data were produced by immunoSEQ multiplex PCR, yet TCRdb's version contains in-frame clones alone and is incomplete. The top ten clones hold over 3.5% of a sample with approximately 52,000 clones, about 82% of them seen once. V lost 7 bases and J 9 bases, leaving 4 bases between the germline ends. The CDR3 is made up of 9 amino acids. Per the germline V gene, CDR1 is MNHNY and CDR2 is SVGAGI (reference sequence).

The J gene is TRBJ2-1, the V gene TRBV6-6, with D unresolved. The sample was CD4+ or CD8+ T cells sorted from blood, taken in a trial of the OX40 agonist ivuxolimab. This TCR was sampled from an adult with an advanced solid tumor such as melanoma, head and neck, liver or kidney cancer. CDR3 protein: CASTAEQFF. The DNA for the CDR3 is TGTGCCAGCACCGCTGAGCAGTTCTTC.